These T cell receptor beta chains were read from a single sample in a study of cytomegalovirus exposure and HLA in healthy donors. Here immunoSEQ multiplex PCR was the method, and the copy in TCRdb shows in-frame clones only, minus some. The data hold about 160,000 clones, with 68% observed a single time. What was sequenced was PBMCs. These receptors were taken from a man between 45 and 60 years old in good health and CMV-seronegative. Each CDR3 is given with its conserved first and last residue. A D gene is named only where the DNA matches it firmly. The size field is filled for only some rows; it gives once, few, many or a size class.

abundance	len	v_gene	d_gene	j_gene	CDR3aa	CDR3nt
NA	13	TRBV21-1	NA	TRBJ2-7	CASSKTGGYEQYF	TGTGCCAGCAGCAAGACAGGGGGCTACGAGCAGTACTTC
NA	17	TRBV5-8	NA	TRBJ2-3	CASSLRGAQVQADTQYF	TGTGCCAGCAGCTTGCGGGGGGCGCAGGTACAGGCAGATACGCAGTATTTT
NA	15	TRBV11-3	TRBD1	TRBJ2-5	CASSRGQGSQETQYF	TGTGCCAGCAGCCGGGGACAGGGGAGTCAAGAGACCCAGTACTTC
NA	13	TRBV5-4	NA	TRBJ1-2	CASSKWGVGGYTF	TGTGCCAGCAGCAAATGGGGGGTTGGAGGCTACACCTTC
NA	14	TRBV7-9	NA	TRBJ1-1	CASKGNSANTEAFF	TGTGCCAGTAAGGGGAACAGCGCTAACACTGAAGCTTTCTTT
NA	16	TRBV1	NA	TRBJ2-2	CTSSQETGGNTGELFF	TGCACCAGCAGCCAGGAAACGGGGGGGAACACCGGGGAGCTGTTTTTT
NA	13	TRBV7-9	NA	TRBJ1-2	CASSQHREYGYTF	TGTGCCAGCAGCCAGCATCGGGAATATGGCTACACCTTC
once	15	TRBV6-6	TRBD1	TRBJ1-1	CASNSGDSRLTEAFF	TGTGCCAGCAATTCAGGGGACAGTCGGCTCACTGAAGCTTTCTTT
NA	15	TRBV27	NA	TRBJ1-2	CASSSNNRDTYGYTF	TGTGCCAGCAGTTCCAACAACAGGGATACCTATGGCTACACCTTC
once	14	TRBV4-1	TRBD1	TRBJ2-7	CASSLSGTGGEQYF	TGCGCCAGCAGCCTCTCCGGGACAGGGGGCGAGCAGTACTTC
NA	15	TRBV4-2	TRBD2	TRBJ2-3	CASSQERGGEDTQYF	TGTGCCAGCAGCCAAGAACGCGGGGGAGAAGATACGCAGTATTTT
NA	15	TRBV6-6	NA	TRBJ1-6	CASHLAGTRDSPLHF	TGTGCCAGCCATCTTGCGGGAACGAGGGATTCACCCCTCCACTTT
few	14	TRBV19	NA	TRBJ1-5	CASSIVGGEVPQHF	TGTGCCAGTAGTATAGTAGGCGGGGAGGTGCCCCAGCATTTT
few	15	TRBV19	NA	TRBJ2-7	CASSIDRGPTYEQYF	TGTGCCAGTAGTATCGATAGGGGCCCTACCTACGAGCAGTACTTC
NA	15	TRBV7-9	NA	TRBJ1-1	CASSLLRRDSTEAFF	TGTGCCAGCAGCCTCCTAAGGAGGGATTCCACTGAAGCTTTCTTT
NA	13	TRBV6-5	NA	TRBJ1-2	CASSYSPGAGYTF	TGTGCCAGCAGTTACTCGCCCGGTGCTGGCTACACCTTC
few	15	TRBV4-1	NA	TRBJ2-3	CASSQDNSNTDTQYF	TGCGCCAGCAGCCAAGATAACAGCAACACAGATACGCAGTATTTT
few	16	TRBV7-6	NA	TRBJ1-3	CASSLMEGSSGNTIYF	TGTGCCAGCAGCTTAATGGAGGGTAGCTCTGGAAACACCATATATTTT
few	16	TRBV7-8	TRBD2	TRBJ2-3	CASSLHQGLAGGTQYF	TGTGCCAGCAGCTTGCATCAGGGACTAGCGGGGGGAACGCAGTATTTT
NA	16	TRBV5-6	NA	TRBJ1-6	CASSLAAGLYNSPLHF	TGTGCCAGCAGCTTGGCCGCGGGACTCTATAATTCACCCCTCCACTTT
few	15	TRBV6-5	NA	TRBJ1-1	CASSYSPSAATEAFF	TGTGCCAGCAGTTACTCGCCGTCGGCAGCGACTGAAGCTTTCTTT
NA	14	TRBV6-1	TRBD1	TRBJ2-7	CASNPGQSSYEQYF	TGTGCCAGTAATCCGGGACAGAGCTCCTACGAGCAGTACTTC
few	12	TRBV19	NA	TRBJ1-1	CASSYGNTEAFF	TGTGCCAGTAGTTACGGGAACACTGAAGCTTTCTTT
NA	15	TRBV7-2	NA	TRBJ1-5	CASSLTGLGGQPQHF	TGTGCCAGCAGCTTGACGGGTCTGGGAGGGCAGCCCCAGCATTTT
NA	14	TRBV25-1	NA	TRBJ2-1	CASSERQPLNEQFF	TGTGCCAGCAGTGAACGACAGCCTTTGAATGAGCAGTTCTTC
few	15	TRBV7-6	NA	TRBJ2-7	CASSLSPDSTYEQYF	TGTGCCAGCAGCTTAAGTCCGGACTCGACCTACGAGCAGTACTTC
NA	15	TRBV15	TRBD2	TRBJ2-3	CATSRESGGPDTQYF	TGTGCCACCAGCAGAGAGAGCGGGGGCCCAGATACGCAGTATTTT
NA	17	TRBV7-2	TRBD1	TRBJ2-6	CASSAKGTGPGANVLTF	TGTGCCAGCAGCGCTAAAGGGACAGGGCCTGGGGCCAACGTCCTGACTTTC
NA	14	TRBV27	NA	TRBJ1-3	CASSLSGVGNTIYF	TGTGCCAGCAGTTTGTCAGGGGTCGGAAACACCATATATTTT
NA	16	TRBV15	TRBD2	TRBJ2-2	CATSRSPGGRTGELFF	TGTGCCACCAGCAGGAGTCCGGGGGGGCGCACCGGGGAGCTGTTTTTT
few	15	TRBV7-9	NA	TRBJ2-5	CASSFSRAGFETQYF	TGTGCCAGCAGCTTCTCGCGGGCGGGGTTTGAGACCCAGTACTTC
NA	13	TRBV28	NA	TRBJ1-2	CASSLTKNYGYTF	TGTGCCAGCAGTTTGACAAAGAACTATGGCTACACCTTC
once	15	TRBV5-4	NA	TRBJ1-2	CASSLGRTTNYGYTF	TGTGCCAGCAGCTTGGGCCGGACAACTAACTATGGCTACACCTTC
NA	14	TRBV6-1	TRBD2	TRBJ2-7	CASTAGARSYEQYF	TGTGCCAGCACAGCGGGGGCCCGGTCCTACGAGCAGTACTTC
NA	17	TRBV21-1	NA	TRBJ1-3	CASSKVGRTGLRNTIYF	TGTGCCAGCAGCAAAGTGGGCAGGACAGGGCTCAGAAACACCATATATTTT
NA	14	TRBV10-3	NA	TRBJ1-1	CATMEAPMNTEDFF	TGTGCCACCATGGAGGCCCCCATGAACACTGAAGATTTCTTT
NA	11	TRBV2	NA	TRBJ2-1	CASSADNEQFF	TGTGCCAGCAGTGCCGACAATGAGCAGTTCTTC
NA	15	TRBV7-9	TRBD1	TRBJ1-5	CASSDRGFGNQPQHF	TGTGCCAGCAGCGACAGGGGGTTCGGCAATCAGCCCCAGCATTTT
NA	14	TRBV7-2	NA	TRBJ2-3	CASSLDGPTDTQYF	TGTGCCAGCAGCTTAGATGGGCCCACAGATACGCAGTATTTT
NA	14	TRBV7-2	TRBD1	TRBJ1-1	CASSPRTGRTEAFF	TGTGCCAGCAGCCCTAGGACAGGGAGGACTGAAGCTTTCTTT
NA	14	TRBV5-5	TRBD1	TRBJ1-6	CASSLNRGTSPLHF	TGTGCCAGCAGCTTAAACAGGGGGACTTCACCCCTCCACTTT
NA	15	TRBV6-6	TRBD1	TRBJ1-1	CATCPGTGENTEAFF	TGTGCCACCTGTCCCGGGACAGGGGAGAACACTGAAGCTTTCTTT
few	18	TRBV1	NA	TRBJ1-4	CTSSQRWGQGGTNEKLFF	TGCACCAGCAGCCAGCGCTGGGGACAGGGGGGGACTAATGAAAAACTGTTTTTT
NA	14	TRBV6-1	TRBD2	TRBJ2-1	CASRSGGAGNEQFF	TGTGCCAGCAGAAGCGGGGGGGCGGGAAATGAGCAGTTCTTC
few	15	TRBV27	NA	TRBJ2-7	CASSFLGNRGNEQYF	TGTGCCAGCAGTTTCCTCGGGAACCGCGGCAACGAGCAGTACTTC
NA	15	TRBV4-2	NA	TRBJ1-5	CASSQAFGESQPQHF	TGTGCCAGCAGCCAAGCCTTCGGGGAGAGCCAGCCCCAGCATTTT
NA	16	TRBV5-1	NA	TRBJ1-4	CASSLRTEGLSEKLFF	TGCGCCAGCAGCTTGAGAACGGAGGGCCTGAGTGAAAAACTGTTTTTT
few	16	TRBV7-9	TRBD1	TRBJ2-3	CASSLAQRQGHDTQYF	TGTGCCAGCAGCTTAGCGCAGAGACAGGGTCATGATACGCAGTATTTT
few	15	TRBV9	NA	TRBJ1-3	CASSSRGGDGNTIYF	TGTGCCAGCAGCAGCCGGGGAGGGGATGGAAACACCATATATTTT
NA	15	TRBV28	NA	TRBJ1-1	CAITTGGRMNTEAFF	TGTGCCATCACAACCGGGGGGAGGATGAACACTGAAGCTTTCTTT
few	18	TRBV5-6	TRBD2	TRBJ2-1	CASSLGGGGPIDYNEQFF	TGTGCCAGCAGCTTAGGCGGGGGGGGCCCGATTGATTACAATGAGCAGTTCTTC
NA	13	TRBV28	TRBD1	TRBJ2-7	CASGLTGAGEQYF	TGTGCCAGCGGACTGACAGGGGCGGGCGAGCAGTACTTC